Below are 13 T cell receptor beta chains sequenced from a single sample in a study of blood T cell repertoires in COVID-19. Assay: immunoSEQ multiplex PCR; the TCRdb copy retains only in-frame clones and omits some. The data contain approximately 180,000 clones, approximately 89% of them singletons. The specimen sequenced was PBMCs or T cells enriched from blood (not recorded which). Source of these receptors: a woman aged 40 to 55 with acute COVID-19.

This chain uses TRBV14 with TRBJ2-1; D gene unclear. Per germline, CDR1 SGHDN and CDR2 FVKESK. The CDR3 covers 13 residues. V gave up 3 bases and J gave up 4 bases, with 7 bases separating them. CDR3 coding DNA: TGTGCCAGCAGCCACTCACTTTACAATGAGCAGTTCTTC. Its protein is CASSHSLYNEQFF.

The V gene is TRBV9, the J gene TRBJ1-3, with TRBD1 identical over 9 bases. The junction had 9 bases not matched to a gene; V was cut back by 3 bases and J by 11 bases. CDR3 length: 14 residues. Germline-derived CDR1 and CDR2 are SGDLS and YYNGEE. CDR3 DNA sequence: TGTGCCAGCAGCGCCGGAGGGACAGGGAGGGCCATATATTTT. Translated, it gives CASSAGGTGRAIYF.

The chain employs TRBV12-5 and TRBJ1-1; TRBD1 matches at 7 bases. There are 13 residues in the CDR3. Germline CDR1 LGHNT, CDR2 FRNRAP. J gave up 6 bases and V 1 base, and 2 bases lay outside the gene matches. The DNA of the CDR3 is TGTGCTAGTGGTTTGGCAGGGGGGTCTGAAGCTTTCTTT. Translated, it gives CASGLAGGSEAFF.

The chain employs TRBV24-1 and TRBJ2-1; 15 positions agree with TRBD2. With V trimmed by 3 bases and J by 7 bases, 3 bases remained unmatched. Germline V gene lookup returns CDR1 KGHDR and CDR2 SFDVKD. The CDR3 sequence is 16 residues long. CDR3: CATSDTGTSGGNEQFF. CDR3 bases: TGTGCCACCAGTGATACCGGGACTAGCGGGGGGAATGAGCAGTTCTTC.

The gene calls are TRBV2 and TRBJ1-3; D unresolved. CDR3 length: 15 residues. The germline V gene has CDR1 SNHLY and CDR2 FYNNEI. The ends were cut back, 2 bases at V and 4 bases at J, with 12 bases in the middle. The CDR3 nucleotides read TGTGCCAGCAGTGAATGGACCACGGGAGGAAACACCATATATTTT. The encoded protein is CASSEWTTGGNTIYF.

This sequence joins TRBV7-2 and TRBJ2-3, with 7 bases fitting TRBD2. The germline CDR1 and CDR2 sequences are SGHTA and FQGNSA. Trimming at V came to 2 bases and at J to 4 bases, leaving 6 bases not matched to a gene. This CDR3 spans 15 amino acids. This CDR3 reads CASSLKAGRSDTQYF. The CDR3 DNA follows: TGTGCCAGCAGCTTAAAAGCGGGGCGGTCAGATACGCAGTATTTT.

The chain couples TRBV5-1 to TRBJ2-6, with D perhaps TRBD1 (6 bases). The CDR3 has 17 residues. The germline gives CDR1 SGHRS, CDR2 YFSETQ. The V end lost 3 bases, the J end lost 2 bases, and 15 bases lay between the germline ends. The CDR3 DNA reads as TGCGCCAGCAGCTGGCAGCCAGGGGCGACTGGGGCCAACGTCCTGACTTTC. Protein: CASSWQPGATGANVLTF.

The J gene is TRBJ1-2, the V gene TRBV5-6; no clear D gene. The CDR3 totals 14 residues. In germline, CDR1 is SGHDT, CDR2 YYEEEE. With 1 base removed from V and 5 bases from J, the gap between germline ends came to 12 bases. CDR3 DNA: TGTGCCAGCAGCTTGCCGGACTTTACGTATGGCTACACCTTC. It is translated as CASSLPDFTYGYTF.

The chain employs TRBV6-2 or TRBV6-3 and TRBJ1-5; D possibly corresponds to TRBD1 (5 bases). V dropped 3 bases and J dropped 5 bases, with 8 bases sitting between them. From germline, CDR1 is MNHEY and CDR2 SVGEGT. CDR3 length: 13 residues. CDR3 loop: CASSYQGDQPQHF. The CDR3 DNA is TGTGCCAGCAGTTATCAGGGCGATCAGCCCCAGCATTTT.

V is TRBV6-2 or TRBV6-3 and J is TRBJ1-2; no clear D. Trimming removed 2 bases from V and 5 bases from J, with 12 bases in between. CDR1 and CDR2 (germline): MNHEY, SVGEGT. The CDR3 has 14 amino acids. In nucleotides, the CDR3 is TGTGCCAGCAGTTACGACACCTCCACGTATGGCTACACCTTC. Amino acid sequence: CASSYDTSTYGYTF.

The V gene is TRBV25-1, the J gene TRBJ2-3, with 8 bases fitting TRBD1. The CDR3 spans 14 residues. Germline V gives CDR1 MGHDK, CDR2 SYGVNS. V lost 5 bases, J lost 4 bases, and 5 bases stayed unmatched. In DNA, the CDR3 is TGTGCCAGCAGTAATGGACAGGGATCAGATACGCAGTATTTT. It yields the protein CASSNGQGSDTQYF.

This chain links TRBV27 with TRBJ1-5, with TRBD1 identical over 8 bases. Germline V gives CDR1 MNHEY, CDR2 SMNVEV (reference sequence). V dropped 0 bases and J dropped 7; count of bases not matched to a gene: 8. The CDR3 has 16 residues. CDR3 DNA: TGTGCCAGCAGTTTATCAGGGCAGGGGGCACGACAGCCCCAGCATTTT. Its translation is CASSLSGQGARQPQHF.

The V call is TRBV30, the J call TRBJ1-2, with 7 bases fitting TRBD1. The CDR3 has 17 residues. Germline V gene data show CDR1 as GTSNPN and CDR2 as SVGIG (reference sequence). V was pared by 2 bases and J by 7 bases, with 19 bases of the junction left unmatched. CDR3 nucleotide sequence: TGTGCCTGGAGTTACTCCCTTCCAGGGGGAAGGTTCGGTGGCTACACCTTC. Its protein product is CAWSYSLPGGRFGGYTF.